The 27 T cell receptor beta chains presented below share a single source sample, sequenced in a study of T-cell reconstitution after alpha-beta-depleted transplantation in children. During its preparation, the TCRbeta library received unique molecular identifiers. One entry per CDR3 protein results from TCRdb running MiXCR on the PCR reads. The sample carries around 200,000 distinct CDR3 sequences, roughly 8.3% recorded once. The starting material was PBMCs, mostly from graft donor cells, obtained 360 days after TCRalphabeta/CD19-depleted stem cell transplant. The receptors originated from a male patient aged 2-15 years who had a stem cell transplant for acute myeloid leukemia, so the T cells may come from the graft donor.

This clonotype was seen at least ten times. The V and J genes are TRBV12-3 or TRBV12-4 and TRBJ2-2, with TRBD1 matching over 7 bases. The CDR3 totals 15 residues. The J segment lost 6 bases and the V segment lost 3 bases, leaving 7 bases of the junction unmatched. CDR3 coding DNA: TGTGCCAGCAGTTTCCGGACAGGATTATCCGGGGAGCTGTTTTTT. Amino acid sequence: CASSFRTGLSGELFF.

This clonotype was seen at least ten times. V gene TRBV29-1 combines with J gene TRBJ2-2, with TRBD1 matching 7 bases. The length of the CDR3 is 15 residues. Germline CDR1 reads SQVTM; CDR2 reads ANQGSEA. V lost 6 bases to trimming and J lost 1 base; unmatched junction nucleotides: 8. DNA of the CDR3: TGCAGCGTGAGGGTCGGGACAGTGAACACCGGGGAGCTGTTTTTT. It specifies CSVRVGTVNTGELFF.

This clonotype has more than one count but fewer than ten. The genes are TRBV19 and TRBJ1-1; 8 nucleotides line up with TRBD1. Germline CDR1 LNHDA, CDR2 SQIVND (reference sequence). The CDR3 covers 13 residues. V shed 6 bases and J 4 bases; nucleotides not matched to a gene: 4. The CDR3 DNA sequence: TGTGCCAGTAGCGCGGACAGGGTCACTGAAGCTTTCTTT. It yields the protein CASSADRVTEAFF.

This clonotype came up many times. In DNA form, the CDR3 reads TGTGCCAGCAGCTTATCCCATGAGCAGTTCTTC. Protein: CASSLSHEQFF. The V gene is TRBV7-9, the J gene TRBJ2-1, with no clear D. Germline V gene lookup returns CDR1 SEHNR and CDR2 FQNEAQ (reference sequence). Trimming took off 2 bases at V and 8 bases at J, with 4 bases between the two ends. The CDR3 loop spans 11 amino acids.

This clonotype was counted a few times. The V and J genes are TRBV5-6 and TRBJ2-5; the match to TRBD2 covers 11 bases. CDR3 length equals 17 residues. The V gene end was trimmed by 1 base and the J gene end by 3 bases; junction bases not matched to a gene: 8. Germline CDR1 reads SGHDT; CDR2 reads YYEEEE. CDR3 nucleotides: TGTGCCAGCAGCTTGCGTACTACTAGCGGGAGCGAAGAGACCCAGTACTTC. Its protein is CASSLRTTSGSEETQYF.

This clonotype appeared many times. J is TRBJ2-1 and V is TRBV12-3 or TRBV12-4, with unresolved D. V lost 5 bases and J 5 bases, leaving 16 bases between the germline ends. This CDR3 has 15 residues. The CDR3 region is CASSSRLDPHNEQFF. CDR3 bases: TGTGCCAGCAGTAGCCGCCTCGACCCGCACAATGAGCAGTTCTTC.

This clonotype was seen only a few times. The chain links TRBV5-1 to TRBJ2-3; TRBD1 agrees at 7 bases. Germline trimming cut 4 bases from V and 3 bases from J; bases unmatched to any gene: 14. Germline-derived CDR1 and CDR2 are SGHRS and YFSETQ. CDR3 size: 17 residues. Here the CDR3 DNA reads TGCGCCAGCAGCCGTCCCATGACAGGGTTGACGACAGATACGCAGTATTTT. It is translated as CASSRPMTGLTTDTQYF.

This clonotype was seen a few times. The CDR3 region is CASSLRAQETQYF. As DNA, the CDR3 is TGTGCCAGCAGTTTGAGGGCGCAAGAGACCCAGTACTTC. The chain has TRBV12-3 or TRBV12-4 and TRBJ2-5, with D possibly being TRBD2 (5 bases). This CDR3 region has 13 residues. V was clipped by 3 bases and J by 2 bases, with 7 bases between them.

The rearrangement uses TRBV6-1 and TRBJ1-1; D is unclear. Per germline, CDR1 MNHNS and CDR2 SASEGT. The CDR3 is 13 amino acids. V was trimmed by 3 bases and J by 3 bases, leaving 8 bases between them. Here the CDR3 DNA reads TGTGCCAGCAGTGAGTCAGGCCACACTGAAGCTTTCTTT. Amino acid sequence: CASSESGHTEAFF.

V and J are TRBV5-1 and TRBJ2-7, with 8 bases fitting TRBD1. V shed 4 bases, J shed 0 bases, and the junction held 9 bases outside the gene matches. CDR3 length: 16 residues. CDR1 is SGHRS, CDR2 YFSETQ, per germline. The CDR3 nucleotides read TGCGCCAGCAGCCTGGTGACAGGGGTTCCCTCCTACGAGCAGTACGTC. Residues: CASSLVTGVPSYEQYV.

This clonotype has at least ten counts. V usage is TRBV12-3 or TRBV12-4 and J usage is TRBJ2-1, with TRBD1 identical over 7 bases. J lost 7 bases, V lost 4 bases, and 4 bases had no gene match. The length of the CDR3 is 13 residues. The CDR3 DNA reads TGTGCCAGCAGTTCAGGCAGGGGGAATGAGCAGTTCTTC. Protein: CASSSGRGNEQFF.

This clonotype was detected only a few times. CDR3 sequence: CASSSSFVRDRAATNEKLFF. The CDR3 DNA reads as TGTGCCAGCAGTTCTTCTTTCGTTCGGGACAGGGCTGCAACTAATGAAAAACTGTTTTTT. The V and J genes are TRBV12-3 or TRBV12-4 and TRBJ1-4; 9 positions agree with TRBD1. The CDR3 sequence is 20 residues long. Trimming took 4 bases from V and 0 from J; bases not matched to a gene: 15.

The table lists this clonotype with a few counts. The rearrangement joins TRBV20-1 to TRBJ1-2; 9 bases line up with TRBD1. Germline CDR1 DFQATT, CDR2 SNEGSKA (reference sequence). Losses at the gene ends were 5 bases for V and 7 bases for J; bases not matched to a gene: 5. CDR3 size: 12 residues. The CDR3 nucleotides are TGCAGTGCTTCACAGGGGGCGGGTGGCTACACCTTC. Amino acid sequence: CSASQGAGGYTF.

This clonotype was counted at least ten times. The V and J genes are TRBV10-2 and TRBJ2-7; D could derive from TRBD1 or TRBD2 (5 bases each). CDR1 and CDR2 from the germline V gene are WSHSY and SAAADI. This CDR3 is built from 15 residues. The germline V and J ends were trimmed by 6 bases and 2 bases, with 17 bases remaining between them. In DNA, the CDR3 is TGCGCCAGCAGAGCCGGGACGTTAGGGACCTACGAGCAGTACGTC. This codes for CASRAGTLGTYEQYV.

This clonotype showed up just a few times. CDR3: CSVRGTSRVDEQFF. In nucleotides, the CDR3 is TGCAGCGTTCGCGGGACCTCTAGAGTGGATGAGCAGTTCTTC. V and J are TRBV29-1 and TRBJ2-1; D is perhaps TRBD2 (6 bases). The CDR3 spans 14 residues. Germline loops: CDR1 SQVTM, CDR2 ANQGSEA. Trimming stripped 5 bases from V and 8 bases from J, with 19 bases between.

Only a few counts were recorded for this clonotype. V and J are TRBV4-2 and TRBJ2-3; TRBD2 might be the D (6 bases). V was clipped by 1 base and J by 1 base, with 12 bases between them. The CDR3 is 16 residues long. CDR1 LGHNA and CDR2 YNFKEQ come from the germline V gene. The CDR3 reads CASSQVPTGGTDTQYF. CDR3 nucleotide sequence: TGTGCCAGCAGCCAAGTCCCAACGGGGGGCACAGATACGCAGTATTTT.

The gene calls are TRBV3-1 and TRBJ2-5, with 7 bases that match TRBD1. The CDR3 is 15 residues long. V trimming: 2 bases; J trimming: 2 bases; junction bases outside the gene matches: 5. The germline CDR1 and CDR2 sequences are LGHDT and YNNKEL (reference sequence). CDR3 in amino acids: CASSQITGQQETQYF. The CDR3 DNA follows: TGTGCCAGCAGCCAAATAACGGGACAGCAAGAGACCCAGTACTTC.

The sample holds many counts of this clonotype. The rearrangement links TRBV4-1 to TRBJ2-1; D is uncertain. This CDR3 comprises 12 residues. Germline V gene lookup returns CDR1 MGHRA and CDR2 YSYEKL. V gave up 1 base and J gave up 9 bases, with 7 bases separating them. CDR3 nucleotide sequence: TGCGCCAGCAGCCAAGTGTATGGTGAGCAGTTCTTC. Protein: CASSQVYGEQFF.

The rearrangement joins TRBV5-1 to TRBJ2-5; no firm D call. This CDR3 comprises 12 residues. Trimming took 5 bases from V and 2 from J, leaving 7 bases between them. CDR1 and CDR2 from the germline V gene are SGHRS and YFSETQ. The DNA for the CDR3 is TGCGCCAGCAGACGGCAACAAGAGACCCAGTACTTC. Its protein product is CASRRQQETQYF.

This clonotype appeared a few times. The chain has TRBV7-8 and TRBJ2-1, with D unresolved. The CDR3 is made up of 15 amino acids. Germline CDR1 and CDR2: SGHVS and FQNEAQ. Trimming shortened V by 3 bases and J by 0 bases, and 9 bases separated the two germline ends. CDR3 loop: CASSFAVSSYNEQFF. The CDR3 coding sequence is TGTGCCAGCAGCTTTGCAGTGAGCTCCTACAATGAGCAGTTCTTC.

This chain connects TRBV7-9 to TRBJ2-7; 7 bases align to TRBD2. From germline, CDR1 is SEHNR and CDR2 FQNEAQ (reference sequence). There are 16 residues in the CDR3. The V segment lost 5 bases and the J segment 0 bases; nucleotides outside the gene matches: 10. For the CDR3, the DNA is TGTGCCAGCAGCCGACACGCGGGGGTGAGCTCCTACGAGCAGTACTTC. Translation: CASSRHAGVSSYEQYF.

This chain connects TRBV2 to TRBJ2-7; tentatively, D is TRBD2 (6 bases). The CDR3 spans 15 residues. Per the germline V gene, CDR1 is SNHLY and CDR2 is FYNNEI. Trimming pared 6 bases from V and 2 bases from J, leaving 17 bases between. CDR3 bases: TGTGCCAGCAGAACACCGGGACTCGTAACCTACGAGCAGTACTTC. It encodes CASRTPGLVTYEQYF.

This clonotype showed up just a few times. The rearrangement uses TRBV7-2 and TRBJ2-7, with D possibly TRBD1 on 5 matching bases. Germline lookup yields CDR1 SGHTA and CDR2 FQGNSA. CDR3 length: 14 residues. The V end was cut by 2 bases, the J end by 2 bases, with 10 bases between. The CDR3 sequence is CASSLRQGPYEQYV. CDR3 sequence (DNA): TGTGCCAGCAGCTTACGGCAGGGTCCCTACGAGCAGTACGTC.

This clonotype was counted many times. The genes are TRBV3-1 and TRBJ2-7; maybe TRBD1 (6 bases). In germline, CDR1 is LGHDT, CDR2 YNNKEL (reference sequence). Trimming removed 4 bases from V and 3 bases from J, with 16 bases in between. The CDR3 length is 15 residues. CDR3 in amino acids: CASSPRLGAHYEQYV. CDR3 nucleotide sequence: TGTGCCAGCAGCCCTAGGCTGGGGGCCCACTACGAGCAGTACGTC.

This clonotype was picked up a small number of times. The J gene is TRBJ2-7, the V gene TRBV7-9; D may be TRBD1 or TRBD2 (5 bases each). Germline V gene data show CDR1 as SEHNR and CDR2 as FQNEAQ (reference sequence). V dropped 1 base and J dropped 6 bases, with 13 bases sitting between them. The CDR3 contains 14 residues. The CDR3 nucleotides are TGTGCCAGCAGCTTAGAGGGACCATCCCCCGAGCAGTACTTC. It translates to CASSLEGPSPEQYF.

The gene calls are TRBV5-1 and TRBJ2-2; no definite D call. CDR1 and CDR2 from the germline V gene are SGHRS and YFSETQ. The V and J ends lost 0 bases and 7 bases respectively, with 13 bases between them. The CDR3 is 15 residues long. The CDR3 region is CASSLGAIGNGELFF. As DNA, the CDR3 is TGCGCCAGCAGCTTGGGTGCCATTGGGAACGGGGAGCTGTTTTTT.

This clonotype was picked up many times. The chain recombines TRBV6-2 or TRBV6-3 with TRBJ2-3; no clear D gene. Germline V gene sequence: CDR1 MNHEY, CDR2 SVGEGT. The V gene lost 6 bases and the J gene lost 8 bases, with 18 bases spanning the gap. The CDR3 runs to 14 residues. The CDR3 is CASSTDRPGITQYF. In nucleotides, the CDR3 is TGTGCCAGCAGCACCGACCGACCCGGAATTACGCAGTATTTT.